A single sample gave rise to the 30 T cell receptor beta chains below, sequenced in a study of T cells after posttransplantation cyclophosphamide. Clones were sequenced by immunoSEQ multiplex PCR, and TCRdb holds only the in-frame ones, with some missing. Observed in the sample are 44,000 or so clones, none of them singletons. Material for sequencing was PBMCs. These receptors were obtained from a man aged 35-49 years in good health, CMV-negative, and a related stem cell transplant donor.

This clone occurred many times. The CDR3 loop is CASSQVGGGETQYF. In DNA form, the CDR3 reads TGTGCCAGCAGCCAAGTCGGAGGAGGGGAGACCCAGTACTTC. The chain combines TRBV14 with TRBJ2-5; D is possibly TRBD2 (6 bases). The V gene lost 1 base and the J gene lost 5 bases, with 11 bases spanning the gap. Germline V gene lookup returns CDR1 SGHDN and CDR2 FVKESK. The CDR3 is 14 amino acids.

This clone was recorded many times. V usage is TRBV27 and J usage is TRBJ2-2; TRBD1 is a possible D gene (6 bases). The CDR3 runs 12 residues. Between the trimmed V and J ends, which lost 4 bases and 8 bases, there was a span of 8 bases. Germline V gene lookup returns CDR1 MNHEY and CDR2 SMNVEV (reference sequence). The CDR3 region is CASSSGAGELFF. CDR3 nucleotides: TGTGCCAGCAGTTCAGGGGCAGGGGAGCTGTTTTTT.

In its sample, this clone was seen many times. The genes are TRBV27 and TRBJ1-1, with unresolved D. V lost 3 bases to trimming and J lost 3 bases, with 8 bases between them. This CDR3 has 13 residues. CDR1 is MNHEY, CDR2 SMNVEV, per germline (reference sequence). In DNA form, the CDR3 reads TGTGCCAGCAGTTTGGGGAGAGACACTGAAGCTTTCTTT. Amino acids: CASSLGRDTEAFF.

This clone occurred many times. The chain joins TRBV10-3 to TRBJ2-3; D possibly corresponds to TRBD2 (5 bases). Looked up from germline, CDR1 is ENHRY and CDR2 is SYGVKD. Trimming pared 4 bases from V and 3 bases from J, leaving 11 bases between. The CDR3 length is 14 residues. The CDR3 DNA follows: TGTGCCATCAGTGCGGACTGGGAAACAGATACGCAGTATTTT. This gives the protein CAISADWETDTQYF.

This clone was seen at least ten times. This chain connects TRBV28 to TRBJ2-7, with 15 bases lining up with TRBD2. The CDR3 is 17 amino acids. Per germline, CDR1 MDHEN and CDR2 SYDVKM. Trimming removed 4 bases from V and 0 bases from J; junction bases left unmatched: 4. This chain's CDR3 is CASSSGTSGRRSYEQYF. DNA of the CDR3: TGTGCCAGCAGTTCCGGGACTAGCGGGAGGCGCTCCTACGAGCAGTACTTC. Full variable domain (missing parts from reference TRBV28 and TRBJ2-7): DVKVTQSSRYLVKRTGEKVFLECVQDMDHENMFWYRQDPGLGLRLIYFSYDVKMKEKGDIPEGYSVSREKKERFSLILESASTNQTSMYLCASSSGTSGRRSYEQYFGPGTRLTVT.

This clone was seen ten or more times. V usage is TRBV7-2 and J usage is TRBJ2-3, with D possibly TRBD1 on 6 matching bases. Germline V gives CDR1 SGHTA, CDR2 FQGNSA. CDR3 length: 14 amino acids. V lost 5 bases and J lost 1, with 10 bases in between. CDR3: CASSPRTGTDTQYF. The CDR3 DNA reads as TGTGCCAGCAGCCCCCGGACAGGCACAGATACGCAGTATTTT. The variable domain in full, completed from reference TRBV7-2 and TRBJ2-3, reads GAGVSQSPSNKVTEKGKDVELRCDPISGHTALYWYRQSLGQGLEFLIYFQGNSAPDKSGLPSDRFSAERTGGSVSTLTIQRTQQEDSAVYLCASSPRTGTDTQYFGPGTRLTVL.

This clone was counted at least ten times. The V gene is TRBV7-3, the J gene TRBJ2-5, with 9 positions matching TRBD2. Germline values: CDR1 SGHTA, CDR2 FQGTGA. This CDR3 has 15 residues. The junction had 8 bases not matched to a gene; V was cut back by 6 bases and J by 3 bases. This CDR3 is CASSEHAGGKETQYF. For the CDR3, the DNA is TGTGCCAGCAGTGAACACGCGGGAGGGAAAGAGACCCAGTACTTC.

This clone was seen ten or more times. The V gene is TRBV12-2, the J gene TRBJ2-7; the D call of TRBD2 is as the table states it, not checked on the DNA. TRBV12-2 is reported as a pseudogene. The CDR3 has 16 amino acids. The CDR3 coding sequence is TGTGCAAGTCGCCTATTAGATTTGTGCGGGGCCTACGAGCAGTACTTC. This codes for CASRLLDLCGAYEQYF.

The sample holds many counts of this clone. This sequence joins TRBV5-1 and TRBJ1-4; D is possibly TRBD1 (6 bases). CDR3 length: 15 amino acids. V gave up 7 bases and J gave up 1 base, with 14 bases separating them. The germline V gene encodes CDR1 SGHRS and CDR2 YFSETQ. The CDR3 spells CASALTGRTNEKLFF. Here the CDR3 DNA reads TGCGCCAGCGCCCTTACAGGGAGAACTAATGAAAAACTGTTTTTT.

There are many counts of this clone. CDR3 in amino acids: CASSLSAPTGRTQYF. DNA for the CDR3: TGTGCCAGCAGTTTATCGGCACCGACTGGGAGGACGCAGTATTTT. The chain carries TRBV28 and TRBJ2-3, with a possible D match to TRBD2 (6 bases). Trimming stripped 1 base from V and 9 bases from J, with 17 bases between. Germline loops: CDR1 MDHEN, CDR2 SYDVKM. The CDR3 is 15 residues long.

This clone was detected many times. The gene calls are TRBV5-1 and TRBJ2-3; maybe TRBD1 (6 bases). In germline, CDR1 is SGHRS, CDR2 YFSETQ. Trimming left V 6 bases short and J 1 base short, with 12 bases between. The CDR3 extends over 14 amino acids. The CDR3 DNA reads as TGCGCCAGCACCCCGGACAGTGGCACAGATACGCAGTATTTT. Translating it yields CASTPDSGTDTQYF. Looking up the rest from reference TRBV5-1 and TRBJ2-3 gives the full variable domain: KAGVTQTPRYLIKTRGQQVTLSCSPISGHRSVSWYQQTPGQGLQFLFEYFSETQRNKGNFPGRFSGRQFSNSRSEMNVSTLELGDSALYLCASTPDSGTDTQYFGPGTRLTVL.

The sample holds many counts of this clone. The chain joins TRBV10-1 to TRBJ2-1; 13 nucleotides align to TRBD2. The CDR3 runs 16 residues. The trim removed 5 bases at V and 8 bases at J, leaving 9 bases unmatched. Per germline, CDR1 WNHNN and CDR2 SYGVQD (reference sequence). The CDR3 here is CASSPRTSGSRDEQFF. The CDR3 bases are TGCGCCAGCAGTCCTAGGACTAGCGGGAGTAGGGATGAGCAGTTCTTC.

This clone was observed at least ten times. The chain employs TRBV29-1 and TRBJ2-3; the D gene is possibly TRBD2 (7 bases). The germline V and J ends were trimmed by 4 bases and 8 bases, with 19 bases remaining between them. The CDR3 sequence is 14 residues long. Germline-derived CDR1 and CDR2 are SQVTM and ANQGSEA. The CDR3 sequence is CSVGPIRGEGTQYF. Here the CDR3 DNA reads TGCAGCGTTGGACCAATAAGGGGGGAGGGTACGCAGTATTTT.

This clone was recorded at least ten times. Relative to the germline gene, one junction end is altered; a read error may explain this. The chain couples TRBV5-4 to TRBJ2-5; possibly TRBD1 for D (6 bases). The CDR3 covers 13 residues. Germline lookup yields CDR1 SGHNT and CDR2 YYREEE (reference sequence). The CDR3 DNA reads as TGTGCCAGCAGCTTGGGGGGGCCGCGCCCTTTCCACTTC. As protein: CASSLGGPRPFHF.

Many counts were recorded for this clone. This chain links TRBV7-2 with TRBJ2-3; a possible D gene is TRBD2 (6 bases). The CDR3 totals 15 residues. Germline values: CDR1 SGHTA, CDR2 FQGNSA. The V gene lost 5 bases and the J gene lost 0 bases, with 12 bases spanning the gap. As DNA, the CDR3 is TGTGCCAGCAGCCAAGGACTACCTAGCACAGATACGCAGTATTTT. Encoded protein: CASSQGLPSTDTQYF.

This clone came up many times. The gene calls are TRBV15 and TRBJ1-2; D possibly corresponds to TRBD1 (5 bases). The CDR3 is 15 amino acids. Trimming shortened V by 1 base and J by 8 bases, and 17 bases separated the two germline ends. Germline CDR1 LNHNV, CDR2 YYDKDF (reference sequence). CDR3 DNA: TGTGCCACCAGCAGAGCTGCGGGGGTCGCTGCGGGCTACACCTTC. Translated, it gives CATSRAAGVAAGYTF. The complete variable domain, with remaining parts taken from reference TRBV15 and TRBJ1-2, reads DAMVIQNPRYQVTQFGKPVTLSCSQTLNHNVMYWYQQKSSQAPKLLFHYYDKDFNNEADTPDNFQSRRPNTSFCFLDIRSPGLGDTAMYLCATSRAAGVAAGYTFGSGTRLTVV.

This clone was found a few times. DNA of the CDR3: TGTGCCAGCAGGCGGGCCACCTCATACGAGCAGTACTTC. Its translation: CASRRATSYEQYF. The rearrangement joins TRBV6-1 to TRBJ2-7; weak D call: TRBD2 (5 bases). CDR1 is MNHNS, CDR2 SASEGT, per germline. This CDR3 comprises 13 residues. Trimming removed 6 bases at V and 4 bases at J, with 13 bases between.

This clone occurred many times. This chain links TRBV5-8 with TRBJ2-3; D is perhaps TRBD2 (6 bases). The CDR3 is 17 residues long. The ends were cut back, 2 bases at V and 5 bases at J, with 21 bases in the middle. CDR1 is SGHTS and CDR2 is YDEGEE in the germline V gene. This CDR3 is CASSLTSSALGLDTQYF. CDR3 DNA: TGTGCCAGCAGCTTAACTTCTAGCGCCCTAGGATTAGATACGCAGTATTTT.

This clone was counted ten times or more. The rearrangement uses TRBV6-7 and TRBJ2-1; 11 positions match TRBD2. TRBV6-7 is known as an ORF, though its function is uncertain. CDR3 size: 16 residues. Losses at the gene ends were 5 bases for V and 6 bases for J; bases not matched to a gene: 9. The CDR3 nucleotides are TGTGCCAGCAGTCATTGCAGACTAGCGGGAAGCAATGAGCAGTTCTTC. Protein product: CASSHCRLAGSNEQFF.

The table lists this clone with many counts. V and J are TRBV15 and TRBJ2-3; tentative D call: TRBD1 (6 bases). This CDR3 region has 14 residues. V was shortened by 7 bases and J by 0 bases, with 11 bases between the two germline ends. Germline-derived CDR1 and CDR2 are LNHNV and YYDKDF (reference sequence). In DNA, the CDR3 is TGTGCCACCAAATCGGACAGAAGCACAGATACGCAGTATTTT. Amino acids: CATKSDRSTDTQYF.

This clone was recorded at least ten times. V and J are TRBV6-6 and TRBJ2-5, with 8 positions matching TRBD1. Trimming took 0 bases from V and 2 from J; bases not matched to a gene: 5. The germline gives CDR1 MNHNY, CDR2 SVGAGI (reference sequence). The CDR3 is 16 amino acids. Here the CDR3 DNA reads TGTGCCAGCAGTTACTCAGCAGGGGGCTATCAAGAGACCCAGTACTTC. Translated: CASSYSAGGYQETQYF.

In this sample, this clone turned up many times. The chain combines TRBV19 with TRBJ1-2; unclear D gene. CDR1 and CDR2 (germline): LNHDA, SQIVND (reference sequence). CDR3 size: 15 residues. V was cut by 6 bases and J by 3 bases, with 17 bases left in between. CDR3 nucleotides: TGTGCCAGTAGCCCCGGGAGGCAGCTTTACTATGGCTACACCTTC. Amino acid sequence: CASSPGRQLYYGYTF.

This clone was seen many times. The rearrangement uses TRBV6-1 and TRBJ1-5, with unresolved D. The V end was cut by 6 bases, the J end by 5 bases, with 11 bases between. Germline V CDR1 and CDR2: MNHNS, SASEGT. The CDR3 covers 13 residues. In DNA, the CDR3 is TGTGCCAGCAGAAACTTCATATATCAGCCCCAGCATTTT. Its translation is CASRNFIYQPQHF.

This clone was recorded many times. The rearrangement links TRBV6-1 to TRBJ2-5, with TRBD2 matching 8 bases. CDR1 and CDR2 from the germline V gene are MNHNS and SASEGT. Germline trimming cut 9 bases from V and 5 bases from J; bases unmatched to any gene: 11. CDR3 length: 14 residues. CDR3 in DNA: TGTGCCAGTTCGGGGGGGGCGGATGGTGAGACCCAGTACTTC. Its protein product is CASSGGADGETQYF.

This clone has at least ten counts. This chain joins TRBV7-2 and TRBJ2-5; tentative D call: TRBD1 (6 bases). This CDR3 has 16 residues. With 3 bases removed from V and 4 bases from J, the gap between germline ends came to 18 bases. The germline gives CDR1 SGHTA, CDR2 FQGNSA. The CDR3 sequence: CASSFTGIVDGETQYF. Here the CDR3 DNA reads TGTGCCAGCAGCTTTACAGGGATCGTGGATGGAGAGACCCAGTACTTC. The variable domain in full, with the rest retrieved from reference TRBV7-2 and TRBJ2-5, is GAGVSQSPSNKVTEKGKDVELRCDPISGHTALYWYRQSLGQGLEFLIYFQGNSAPDKSGLPSDRFSAERTGGSVSTLTIQRTQQEDSAVYLCASSFTGIVDGETQYFGPGTRLLVL.

The sample holds many counts of this clone. The CDR3 reads CASSQEEHLEAFF. CDR3 sequence (DNA): TGTGCCAGCAGCCAAGAAGAACACCTTGAAGCTTTCTTT. The genes are TRBV14 and TRBJ1-1; no clear D gene. In germline, CDR1 is SGHDN, CDR2 FVKESK. The CDR3 spans 13 residues. Trimming stripped 0 bases from V and 7 bases from J, with 9 bases between.

This clone has at least ten counts. For the CDR3, the DNA is TGCAGCGGAACTAGCGGAAGGAGCGAGCAGTACTTC. It encodes CSGTSGRSEQYF. The J gene is TRBJ2-7, the V gene TRBV29-1, with TRBD2 identical over 8 bases. Per the germline V gene, CDR1 is SQVTM and CDR2 is ANQGSEA. The junction had 8 bases not matched to a gene; V was cut back by 7 bases and J by 6 bases. The CDR3 totals 12 residues.

This clone was detected ten times or more. This rearrangement joins TRBV28 to TRBJ2-7; 8 positions agree with TRBD1. Germline CDR1 MDHEN, CDR2 SYDVKM. The CDR3 extends over 13 amino acids. Unmatched junction bases numbered 4, after V lost 6 bases and J lost 3 bases. CDR3 nucleotides: TGTGCCAGCAGCAGGACAGGGAACTACGAGCAGTACTTC. This encodes CASSRTGNYEQYF.

Many counts were recorded for this clone. The chain combines TRBV30 with TRBJ2-3; D perhaps matches TRBD2 (5 bases). This CDR3 is 14 amino acids long. V lost 4 bases to trimming and J lost 5 bases, with 16 bases between them. Germline V gives CDR1 GTSNPN, CDR2 SVGIG (reference sequence). The chain's CDR3 is CAWTPGSPRDTQYF. CDR3 DNA: TGTGCCTGGACTCCTGGGAGCCCGCGAGATACGCAGTATTTT. The full variable domain, its missing parts supplied by reference TRBV30 and TRBJ2-3, is SQTIHQWPATLVQPVGSPLSLECTVEGTSNPNLYWYRQAAGRGLQLLFYSVGIGQISSEVPQNLSASRPQDRQFILSSKKLLLSDSGFYLCAWTPGSPRDTQYFGPGTRLTVL.

This clone has at least ten counts. The chain is built from TRBV10-1 and TRBJ2-7, with 9 bases aligning to TRBD2. From germline, CDR1 is WNHNN and CDR2 SYGVQD (reference sequence). V was clipped by 4 bases and J by 4 bases; unmatched bases: 8. The CDR3 sequence is 15 residues long. Written as DNA, the CDR3 is TGCGCCAGCAGTGCCCCTAGCGGGACCCTATACGAGCAGTACTTC. Encoded protein: CASSAPSGTLYEQYF.